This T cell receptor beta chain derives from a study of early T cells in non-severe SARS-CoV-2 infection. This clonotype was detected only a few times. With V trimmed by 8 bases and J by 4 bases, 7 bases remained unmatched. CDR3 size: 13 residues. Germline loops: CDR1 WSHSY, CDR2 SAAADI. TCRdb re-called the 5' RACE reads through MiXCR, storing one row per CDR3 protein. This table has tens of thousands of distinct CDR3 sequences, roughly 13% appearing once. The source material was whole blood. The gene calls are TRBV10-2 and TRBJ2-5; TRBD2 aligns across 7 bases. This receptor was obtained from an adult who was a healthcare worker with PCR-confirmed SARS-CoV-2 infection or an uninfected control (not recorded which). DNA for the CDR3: TGCGCCAGCTCCCGGGGGGAGTCAGAGACCCAGTACTTC. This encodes CASSRGESETQYF.